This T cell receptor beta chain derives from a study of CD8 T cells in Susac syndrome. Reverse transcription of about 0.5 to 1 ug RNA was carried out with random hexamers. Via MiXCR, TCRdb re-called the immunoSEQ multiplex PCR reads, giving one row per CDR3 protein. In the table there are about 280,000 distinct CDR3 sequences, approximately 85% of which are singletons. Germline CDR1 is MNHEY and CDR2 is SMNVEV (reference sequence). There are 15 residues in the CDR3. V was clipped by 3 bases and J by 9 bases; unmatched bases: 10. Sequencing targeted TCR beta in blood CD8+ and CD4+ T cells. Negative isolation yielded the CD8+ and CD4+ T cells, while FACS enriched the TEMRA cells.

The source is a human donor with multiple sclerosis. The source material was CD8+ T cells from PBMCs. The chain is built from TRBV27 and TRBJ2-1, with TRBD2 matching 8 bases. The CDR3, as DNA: TGTGCCAGCAGTTTGGGCGCCTTAGCGGGACTTGAGCAGTTCTTC. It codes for CASSLGALAGLEQFF.